The subject of this entry is one T cell receptor (beta chain). This specimen belongs to a study of cytomegalovirus exposure and HLA in healthy donors. The PCR ran on 60 Vbeta and 13 Jbeta primers. Sequencing was performed with immunoSEQ multiplex PCR; in TCRdb, only in-frame clones are kept and a portion is missing. Of more than 95,000 clones in the sample, about 15% were seen once. This CDR3 region has 15 residues. The origin of this receptor is a female donor in good health and CMV-seronegative. The chain couples TRBV21-1 to TRBJ2-5; TRBD1 is the table's D call, not checked against the DNA. TRBV21-1 is listed as a pseudogene. The sequenced sample consisted of PBMCs. CDR3 DNA sequence: TGTGCCAGCAGCAAAGCGCTGACAGGGTGGGAGACCCAGTACTTC. This encodes CASSKALTGWETQYF.